These 15 T cell receptor beta chains originate from one sample sequenced in a study of beta chain features in type 1 diabetes. Findings of the study overall: Shortening of TCRB CDR3s, moderate but significant, appeared in all four CD4+ subsets of Type 1 diabetes patients.

Which antigens these TCRs recognize remains unknown. Expressed TCRB transcripts were sequenced because the isolated RNA had all been reverse transcribed beforehand. Method: immunoSEQ multiplex PCR; TCRdb's copy keeps in-frame clones and lacks some. The table lists about 150,000 clones, 10% of them singletons. Material for sequencing was central memory CD4+ T cells from blood. Receptor source: a man aged 25 to 40 with type 1 diabetes.

The gene calls are TRBV6-5 and TRBJ2-7; D remains ambiguous. V was clipped by 8 bases and J by 3 bases, with 8 bases between them. The CDR3 covers 11 residues. CDR1 and CDR2 (germline): MNHEY, SVGAGI. The CDR3 reads CASQNNYEQYF. CDR3 sequence (DNA): TGTGCCAGCCAGAACAACTACGAGCAGTACTTC.

V gene TRBV7-2 combines with J gene TRBJ2-5, with D uncertain. CDR3 length equals 11 residues. The V and J ends lost 5 bases and 2 bases respectively, with 3 bases between them. Germline V gene data show CDR1 as SGHTA and CDR2 as FQGNSA. This CDR3 is CASSPQETQYF. The CDR3 DNA follows: TGTGCCAGCAGCCCTCAAGAGACCCAGTACTTC.

The CDR3 reads CASSSVPGQGQPQHF. The CDR3 DNA sequence: TGTGCCAGCAGTTCGGTCCCGGGACAGGGCCAGCCCCAGCATTTT. This chain joins TRBV28 and TRBJ1-5; 9 nucleotides align to TRBD1. CDR1 and CDR2 from the germline V gene are MDHEN and SYDVKM. The ends lost 4 bases at V and 7 bases at J; junction bases unmatched: 8. This CDR3 contains 15 residues.

This clone was seen more than once but under ten times. The chain carries TRBV7-2 and TRBJ2-5; the D gene is possibly TRBD2 (5 bases). Trimming left V 6 bases short and J 6 bases short, with 17 bases between. The germline CDR1 and CDR2 sequences are SGHTA and FQGNSA. CDR3 length: 14 residues. The CDR3 loop reads CASRDFLLGQTQYF. For the CDR3, the DNA is TGTGCCAGCAGGGACTTCCTCCTCGGGCAGACCCAGTACTTC.

This clone was observed a few times. The gene calls are TRBV5-4 and TRBJ1-1, with TRBD1 identical over 7 bases. Per germline, CDR1 SGHNT and CDR2 YYREEE (reference sequence). The CDR3 has 14 residues. J was trimmed by 6 bases and V by 0 bases; bases with no gene match: 5. The CDR3: CASSLGGGVSEAFF. DNA for the CDR3: TGTGCCAGCAGCTTGGGAGGGGGCGTATCTGAAGCTTTCTTT.

The V call is TRBV7-2, the J call TRBJ2-4, with TRBD2 matching 9 bases. Germline CDR1 and CDR2: SGHTA and FQGNSA. CDR3 length: 14 amino acids. V shed 3 bases, J shed 6 bases, and the junction held 3 bases outside the gene matches. The CDR3 spells CASSFGSGRNIQYF. CDR3 in DNA: TGTGCCAGCAGCTTCGGTAGCGGGAGAAACATTCAGTACTTC.

The CDR3 here is CASTKQDLYGYTF. In DNA, the CDR3 is TGTGCCAGCACCAAACAGGATCTCTATGGCTACACCTTC. The rearrangement links TRBV5-6 to TRBJ1-2, with D tentatively TRBD1 (5 bases). The CDR3 totals 13 residues. V shed 6 bases and J shed 4 bases, with 13 bases lying between them. Germline-derived CDR1 and CDR2 are SGHDT and YYEEEE.

This clone occurred a few times. This chain links TRBV6-5 with TRBJ2-1; D ambiguous. Germline V CDR1 and CDR2: MNHEY, SVGAGI. V was clipped by 5 bases and J by 4 bases, with 9 bases between them. This CDR3 has 13 amino acids. Here the CDR3 reads CASSNDWYNEQFF. The CDR3 region has the DNA TGTGCCAGCAGTAACGACTGGTACAATGAGCAGTTCTTC.

CDR3 DNA sequence: TGCGCCAGCAGCCCCCCGGGGGACGAGCAGTTCTTC. Translated, it gives CASSPPGDEQFF. J is TRBJ2-1 and V is TRBV5-1; the D gene is possibly TRBD2 (6 bases). Deletions cut 4 bases from V and 10 bases from J, with 12 bases between. This CDR3 comprises 12 residues. Per germline, CDR1 SGHRS and CDR2 YFSETQ. Complete variable domain (other parts from reference TRBV5-1 and TRBJ2-1): KAGVTQTPRYLIKTRGQQVTLSCSPISGHRSVSWYQQTPGQGLQFLFEYFSETQRNKGNFPGRFSGRQFSNSRSEMNVSTLELGDSALYLCASSPPGDEQFFGPGTRLTVL.

V gene TRBV7-2 combines with J gene TRBJ2-5, with D unresolved. Trimming pared 8 bases from V and 1 base from J, leaving 5 bases between. Germline loops: CDR1 SGHTA, CDR2 FQGNSA. The CDR3 is 11 amino acids. DNA of the CDR3: TGTGCCAGCTCCATCCAAGAGACCCAGTACTTC. It codes for CASSIQETQYF.

This chain uses TRBV5-1 with TRBJ2-3, with TRBD2 identical over 11 bases. This CDR3 is 18 amino acids long. V was clipped by 4 bases and J by 5 bases; unmatched bases: 15. Looked up from germline, CDR1 is SGHRS and CDR2 is YFSETQ. CDR3 bases: TGCGCCAGCAGCCCGCTAGCGGGAGGCCCCCCGGAGGGAGATACGCAGTATTTT. Encoded protein: CASSPLAGGPPEGDTQYF.

This sequence joins TRBV2 and TRBJ2-4; D gene ambiguous. The ends were cut back, 6 bases at V and 1 base at J, with 10 bases in the middle. The CDR3 length is 14 residues. The germline V gene has CDR1 SNHLY and CDR2 FYNNEI. The CDR3 DNA is TGTGCCAGCAGAGCTAGTTCGGCCAAAAACATTCAGTACTTC. It translates to CASRASSAKNIQYF.

The chain uses TRBV7-2 and TRBJ2-7; 11 bases line up with TRBD1. Germline trimming cut 1 base from V and 4 bases from J; bases unmatched to any gene: 3. The CDR3 is 15 amino acids. Germline CDR1 reads SGHTA; CDR2 reads FQGNSA. For the CDR3, the DNA is TGTGCCAGCAGCTTAGGGGGACAGGGGGGGTACGAGCAGTACTTC. Translation: CASSLGGQGGYEQYF.

The chain couples TRBV7-8 to TRBJ2-3, with TRBD1 identical over 8 bases. Germline loops: CDR1 SGHVS, CDR2 FQNEAQ. CDR3 size: 15 residues. With V trimmed by 5 bases and J by 0 bases, 4 bases remained unmatched. The CDR3 coding sequence is TGTGCCAGCAGCCCGACAGGGGCTAGCACAGATACGCAGTATTTT. Encoded protein: CASSPTGASTDTQYF.

The V call is TRBV5-6, the J call TRBJ1-2; TRBD1 might be the D (6 bases). V lost 5 bases, J lost 5 bases, and 16 bases lay in between. CDR1 and CDR2 from the germline V gene are SGHDT and YYEEEE. The length of the CDR3 is 14 residues. Here the CDR3 reads CASSKDSGAYGYTF. In nucleotides, the CDR3 is TGTGCCAGCAGTAAGGACAGCGGAGCATATGGCTACACCTTC.